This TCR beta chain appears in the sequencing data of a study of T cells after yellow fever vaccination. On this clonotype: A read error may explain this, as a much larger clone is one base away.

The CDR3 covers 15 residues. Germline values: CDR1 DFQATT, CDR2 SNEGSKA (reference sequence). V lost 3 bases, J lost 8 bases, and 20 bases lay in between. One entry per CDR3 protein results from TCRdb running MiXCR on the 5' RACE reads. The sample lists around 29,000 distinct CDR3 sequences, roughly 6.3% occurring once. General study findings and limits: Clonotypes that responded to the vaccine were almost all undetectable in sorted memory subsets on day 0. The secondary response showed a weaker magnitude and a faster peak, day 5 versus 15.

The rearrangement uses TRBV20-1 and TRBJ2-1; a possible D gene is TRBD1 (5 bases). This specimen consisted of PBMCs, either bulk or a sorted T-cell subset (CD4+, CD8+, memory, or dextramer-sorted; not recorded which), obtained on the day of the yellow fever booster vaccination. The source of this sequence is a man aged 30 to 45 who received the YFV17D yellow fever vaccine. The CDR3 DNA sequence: TGCAGTGCTAGCTTTCCGAGACAGAGTATGCATGAGCAGTTCTTC. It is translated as CSASFPRQSMHEQFF.